This T cell receptor (beta chain) appears in the sequencing data of a study of radiation and T cells in renal cell carcinoma. For this clone: Antigen specificity is unknown.

Generated by immunoSEQ multiplex PCR, the TCRdb table keeps only in-frame clones and is missing some. The sample contains tens of thousands of clones, around 83% of which appear only once. Trimming shortened V by 7 bases and J by 5 bases, and 15 bases separated the two germline ends. The CDR3 consists of 13 residues. Germline V gene sequence: CDR1 SGHRS, CDR2 YFSETQ. Study-level findings and limits: From baseline, blood top tumor clonotypes peaked at 2 weeks post-radiation. Pretreatment tumor biopsies were lacking, so baseline clonotypes are unknown.

The time point was: baseline pretreatment blood. The treatment was: 15 Gy SBRT to primary tumor, nephrectomy 4 weeks later. Blood was sampled at baseline, 2 weeks and 4 weeks after SBRT. The patient's renal cell carcinoma had clear cell pathology. Sequencing used blood, obtained from a patient whose treatment included radiotherapy and nephrectomy. The TCR was taken from a woman in her 70s with renal cell carcinoma. The V gene is TRBV5-1, the J gene TRBJ2-5, with D perhaps being TRBD1 or TRBD2 (6 bases each). CDR3: CASSLGGGETQYF. The CDR3 DNA sequence: TGCGCCAGCTCCTTGGGGGGCGGTGAGACCCAGTACTTC. The variable domain in full, with the rest retrieved from reference TRBV5-1 and TRBJ2-5, is KAGVTQTPRYLIKTRGQQVTLSCSPISGHRSVSWYQQTPGQGLQFLFEYFSETQRNKGNFPGRFSGRQFSNSRSEMNVSTLELGDSALYLCASSLGGGETQYFGPGTRLLVL.